This paragraph reports one TCR beta chain. Germline CDR1 and CDR2: LNHDA and SQIVND (reference sequence). CDR3 length: 15 residues. V dropped 5 bases and J dropped 4; count of bases not matched to a gene: 5. The record originates from a study of blood T cell repertoires in COVID-19. Overall study context: The United States, Italy and Spain supplied acute and convalescent COVID-19 samples. From T cells, B-cell-depleted T cells, or PBMCs came the material, which was cDNA or gDNA.

Profiled with immunoSEQ multiplex PCR; TCRdb holds only in-frame clones, not every one. The data hold under 45,000 clones, with approximately 80% observed a single time. V and J are TRBV19 and TRBJ2-3; TRBD1 agrees at 11 bases. The material sequenced was peripheral blood. The TCR sequence derives from a man aged 50-59 years with active COVID-19. CDR3 loop: CASSVWTGGSDTQYF. CDR3 in DNA: TGTGCCAGTAGTGTCTGGACAGGGGGCTCAGATACGCAGTATTTT.